Included here is one TCR beta chain sequence, with context. Germline CDR1 LNHDA, CDR2 SQIVND (reference sequence). The V and J ends lost 5 bases and 6 bases, in that order; junction bases with no gene match: 11. CDR3 length: 16 amino acids. The data derive from a study of shared clonotypes between healthy human individuals. Study at large: Contributing individuals were two females and a few males aged 18 to 49.

Sorted-subset replicate PCRs used 150 to 250 ng of genomic DNA. This amount corresponded to about 29,000 T cell genomes. Some clones are missing from TCRdb's copy, which holds only in-frame ones; the method was immunoSEQ multiplex PCR. The table has some 350,000 clones, around 67% seen once; the top ten hold around a tenth. The source material was memory CD4+ T cells sorted from blood. The subset here: CD45RA-negative fraction. The V gene is TRBV19, the J gene TRBJ2-1; TRBD2 agrees at 9 bases. The source is a man aged 25 to 40 in good health. The DNA for the CDR3 is TGTGCCAGTAGTTGGGTCCTAGCGGGACTAGGCAATGAGCAGTTCTTC. It specifies CASSWVLAGLGNEQFF.